This T cell receptor (beta chain) was captured in a study of T cells after yellow fever vaccination. General observations from the study: Peak timing came faster in the weaker secondary response, day 5 versus 15. Reappearance after the booster was observed for most primary-vaccination clones (roughly 97% CD4, almost 90% CD8). Highly abundant clonotypes carried over from the bulk population could end up in FACS-sorted repertoires as contaminants.

The CDR3 sequence is 13 residues long. The V end lost 5 bases, the J end lost 2 bases, and 10 bases lay between the germline ends. From germline, CDR1 is SGHVS and CDR2 FQNEAQ. This clonotype was recorded at least ten times. Its antigen is unknown. For TCR, cDNA came from 5'RACE template switching, which added a universal primer site and UMIs. TCRdb ran MiXCR on the 5' RACE reads and lists one entry per CDR3 protein. The sample gives about 170,000 distinct CDR3 sequences, more than 9.5% of which show up once; 36% is in the top ten. This chain joins TRBV7-8 and TRBJ2-7; D not certain. The sequence was collected from a man aged 18 to 29 who received the YFV17D yellow fever vaccine. The source was CD8+ T cells sorted from PBMCs, collected 15 days after the yellow fever booster vaccination. The CDR3 spells CASSRNPPYEQYF. Here the CDR3 DNA reads TGTGCCAGCAGCCGGAACCCCCCCTACGAGCAGTACTTC.